In this sample, the clone carrying this TCR beta chain turned up a few times. This entry is derived from a study of T-cell memory formation after mild COVID-19. CDR1 is SGHVS and CDR2 is FQNEAQ in the germline V gene. V lost 2 bases to trimming and J lost 5 bases, with 12 bases between them. This CDR3 spans 14 amino acids. TCRdb re-called the 5' RACE reads with MiXCR, one entry per CDR3 protein. The sample consists of about 440,000 distinct CDR3 sequences, 20% of them appearing once. This TCR derives from an adult woman who had mild COVID-19 (a few samples of this study predate the infection). Cell type and time point are not known. The rearrangement links TRBV7-8 to TRBJ1-1; TRBD1 might be the D (6 bases). Sequences were obtained from PBMCs or a T cell subset sorted from them (not recorded which). The CDR3 region is CASSLRWGRTEAFF. CDR3 DNA sequence: TGTGCCAGCAGCTTACGATGGGGGCGGACTGAAGCTTTCTTT. Based on the CDR3 plus reference TRBV7-8 and TRBJ1-1, the full variable domain is GAGVSQSPRYKVAKRGQDVALRCDPISGHVSLFWYQQALGQGPEFLTYFQNEAQLDKSGLPSDRFFAERPEGSVSTLKIQRTQQEDSAVYLCASSLRWGRTEAFFGQGTRLTVV.